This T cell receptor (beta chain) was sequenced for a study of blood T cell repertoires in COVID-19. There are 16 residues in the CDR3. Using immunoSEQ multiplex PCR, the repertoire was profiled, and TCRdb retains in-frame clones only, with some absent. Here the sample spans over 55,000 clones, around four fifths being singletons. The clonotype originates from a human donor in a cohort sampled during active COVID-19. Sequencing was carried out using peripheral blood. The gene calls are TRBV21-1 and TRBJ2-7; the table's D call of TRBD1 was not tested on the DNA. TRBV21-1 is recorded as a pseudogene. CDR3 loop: CASSNNRDRGPYEQYF. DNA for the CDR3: TGTGCCAGCAGCAATAACCGGGACAGGGGTCCCTACGAGCAGTACTTC.